One and the same sample provided the 7 T cell receptor beta chains below, sequenced in a study of shared clonotypes between healthy human individuals (dated by TCRdb to 2018 to 2021). Libraries came from the immunoSEQ multiplex PCR assay. The clones in this table, taken by TCRdb from immuneACCESS, are in-frame only. Not every clone is retained; where verified, under half of the shortfall comes from an unresolved V gene, and the cause of the rest is unknown. For this sample there are about 990,000 clones; roughly 74% appear just once. The ten largest clones capture under 0.8% of the sample. The specimen sequenced was memory CD4+ T cells from PBMCs. The sample's cell subset or site, from its label and the paper: CD45RA-negative fraction. The receptors were gathered from a man between 18 and 35 years old in good health. Some clones in this sample may be carry-over from other donors' samples.

This clone has just a few counts. V is TRBV5-8 and J is TRBJ2-1; 7 nucleotides agree with TRBD1. The CDR3 sequence is 15 residues long. From germline, CDR1 is SGHTS and CDR2 YDEGEE. Losses at the gene ends were 3 bases for V and 5 bases for J; bases not matched to a gene: 8. The CDR3 region is CASSSRQGRNNEQFF. The DNA of the CDR3 is TGTGCCAGCAGCTCCAGACAGGGTCGCAACAATGAGCAGTTCTTC.

V is TRBV11-2 and J is TRBJ2-1, with 7 bases that match TRBD2. This CDR3 has 12 amino acids. Trimming removed 4 bases from V and 9 bases from J; junction bases left unmatched: 3. Germline CDR1 and CDR2: SGHAT and FQNNGV. This CDR3 is CASSSQRGEQFF. The CDR3 DNA follows: TGTGCCAGCAGCTCCCAGCGGGGTGAGCAGTTCTTC.

This clone was picked up a small number of times. J is TRBJ1-3 and V is TRBV30; the match to TRBD1 covers 11 bases. The ends lost 7 bases at V and 4 bases at J; junction bases unmatched: 3. Germline V lookup: CDR1 GTSNPN, CDR2 SVGIG (reference sequence). CDR3 length: 13 amino acids. In nucleotides, the CDR3 is TGTGCCTCGGACAGGGGGCGCGGAAACACCATATATTTT. The encoded protein is CASDRGRGNTIYF.

This clone was counted between two and nine times. The CDR3 protein is CASSLRGGGTEAFF. The CDR3 region has the DNA TGTGCCAGCAGCTTACGTGGGGGAGGGACTGAAGCTTTCTTT. V gene TRBV7-9 combines with J gene TRBJ1-1, with D possibly being TRBD1 (5 bases). V was cut by 2 bases and J by 5 bases, with 12 bases left in between. CDR3 length equals 14 residues. Germline CDR1 reads SEHNR; CDR2 reads FQNEAQ (reference sequence).

The chain combines TRBV7-4 with TRBJ1-1; 8 bases agree with TRBD1. CDR1 is SGHVT, CDR2 SQSDAQ, per germline. CDR3 length: 14 amino acids. V trimming: 6 bases; J trimming: 4 bases; junction bases outside the gene matches: 7. CDR3 region: CASSFDRGITEAFF. CDR3 in DNA: TGTGCCAGCAGTTTCGACAGGGGAATCACTGAAGCTTTCTTT.

V and J are TRBV29-1 and TRBJ2-1; 7 bases align to TRBD2. CDR3 length: 14 residues. Per germline, CDR1 SQVTM and CDR2 ANQGSEA. With 3 bases clipped from V and 8 bases from J, the junction kept 10 bases outside the gene matches. The CDR3 protein is CSVDRTRVIDEQFF. The CDR3 coding sequence is TGCAGCGTTGATCGGACTAGGGTCATCGATGAGCAGTTCTTC.

This clone was counted only a few times. The chain's CDR3 is CASSRGTGVWQYF. For the CDR3, the DNA is TGTGCCAGCAGCCGGGGGACAGGGGTTTGGCAGTACTTC. The chain links TRBV7-2 to TRBJ2-7; 10 bases align to TRBD1. V gave up 5 bases and J gave up 9 bases; unmatched junction bases: 7. The CDR3 totals 13 residues. CDR1 is SGHTA and CDR2 is FQGNSA in the germline V gene.